These 20 T cell receptor beta chains originate from one sample sequenced in a study of blood T cell repertoires in COVID-19. Clones were sequenced by immunoSEQ multiplex PCR, and TCRdb holds only the in-frame ones, with some missing. The table records 100,000 to 150,000 clones, roughly 80% of them present only once. Specimen: peripheral blood. The receptors shown here come from a woman between 50 and 59 years old with acute or convalescent COVID-19.

This chain joins TRBV29-1 and TRBJ2-1; 7 nucleotides line up with TRBD2. The CDR3 spans 13 residues. The ends lost 6 bases at V and 9 bases at J; junction bases unmatched: 11. Germline assignment: CDR1 SQVTM and CDR2 ANQGSEA. This CDR3 is CSVYLGLWFEQFF. The CDR3 DNA reads TGCAGCGTGTACCTGGGACTATGGTTTGAGCAGTTCTTC.

The chain links TRBV27 to TRBJ1-4; D ambiguous. Trimming stripped 6 bases from V and 8 bases from J, with 13 bases between. The CDR3 spans 13 residues. Germline V gene lookup returns CDR1 MNHEY and CDR2 SMNVEV (reference sequence). The CDR3 DNA follows: TGTGCCAGCAGCCCCGCCCGAGGGGAAAAACTGTTTTTT. Protein: CASSPARGEKLFF.

The chain employs TRBV27 and TRBJ1-2; D is undetermined. V was clipped by 3 bases and J by 0 bases, with 5 bases between them. This CDR3 region has 13 residues. Germline CDR1 and CDR2: MNHEY and SMNVEV (reference sequence). The CDR3 DNA sequence: TGTGCCAGCAGTTTTGAGGCTAACTATGGCTACACCTTC. This sequence encodes CASSFEANYGYTF.

V is TRBV11-2 and J is TRBJ1-3; unclear D gene. Germline loops: CDR1 SGHAT, CDR2 FQNNGV. The V end lost 0 bases, the J end lost 0 bases, and 15 bases lay between the germline ends. The CDR3 is 18 amino acids. The CDR3 coding sequence is TGTGCCAGCAGCTTAGAGGAGGACGGCCGCTACTCTGGAAACACCATATATTTT. Translating gives CASSLEEDGRYSGNTIYF.

A single count supports this clone. The V and J genes are TRBV30 and TRBJ1-3; D unclear. Per germline, CDR1 GTSNPN and CDR2 SVGIG (reference sequence). The V and J ends lost 1 base and 0 bases respectively, with 10 bases between them. This CDR3 spans 15 amino acids. CDR3 DNA: TGTGCCTGGAGTGGCGGTTCCGACTCTGGAAACACCATATATTTT. Its translation is CAWSGGSDSGNTIYF. Full variable domain (outside the CDR3, taken from reference TRBV30 and TRBJ1-3): SQTIHQWPATLVQPVGSPLSLECTVEGTSNPNLYWYRQAAGRGLQLLFYSVGIGQISSEVPQNLSASRPQDRQFILSSKKLLLSDSGFYLCAWSGGSDSGNTIYFGEGSWLTVV.

The rearrangement joins TRBV7-8 to TRBJ2-7; 12 nucleotides match TRBD2. Germline loops: CDR1 SGHVS, CDR2 FQNEAQ. This CDR3 is 18 amino acids long. The J segment lost 3 bases and the V segment lost 1 base, leaving 10 bases of the junction unmatched. The CDR3 DNA follows: TGTGCCAGCAGCTTAGACCCTAGCGGGGGGGCCTTCAGCTACGAGCAGTACTTC. Amino acids: CASSLDPSGGAFSYEQYF.

This clone has more than one count but fewer than ten. The chain links TRBV3-1 (or the pseudogene TRBV3-2) to TRBJ2-7, with D perhaps matching TRBD1 (6 bases). The length of the CDR3 is 13 residues. V lost 4 bases and J lost 3, with 10 bases in between. CDR1 and CDR2 from the germline V gene are LGHDT and YNNKEL (reference sequence). CDR3 DNA: TGTGCCAGCAGCCCAGGGGCGATCTACGAGCAGTACTTC. This gives the protein CASSPGAIYEQYF.

V and J are TRBV15 and TRBJ2-1; 8 nucleotides align to TRBD2. CDR3 length: 15 amino acids. Germline V lookup: CDR1 LNHNV, CDR2 YYDKDF (reference sequence). The ends lost 0 bases at V and 5 bases at J; junction bases unmatched: 3. CDR3 nucleotide sequence: TGTGCCACCAGCAGAGAACTAGCGGAAGACAATGAGCAGTTCTTC. As protein: CATSRELAEDNEQFF.

This clone was picked up one time. This sequence joins TRBV11-3 and TRBJ2-7; 9 bases map to TRBD1. The CDR3 covers 15 residues. V was pared by 5 bases and J by 2 bases, with 7 bases of the junction left unmatched. Germline-derived CDR1 and CDR2 are SGHNT and YENEEA. The CDR3 DNA follows: TGTGCCAGCAGCCCAGGGGGACAGGGAACCTACGAGCAGTACTTC. It specifies CASSPGGQGTYEQYF. Based on the CDR3 plus reference TRBV11-3 and TRBJ2-7, the full variable domain is EAGVVQSPRYKIIEKKQPVAFWCNPISGHNTLYWYLQNLGQGPELLIRYENEEAVDDSQLPKDRFSAERLKGVDSTLKIQPAELGDSAVYLCASSPGGQGTYEQYFGPGTRLTVT.

This sequence joins TRBV24-1 and TRBJ1-5; 10 bases are a match to TRBD1. V lost 3 bases to trimming and J lost 2 bases; unmatched junction nucleotides: 6. Germline V lookup: CDR1 KGHDR, CDR2 SFDVKD. The CDR3 totals 17 residues. The CDR3 DNA is TGTGCCACCAGTGATGGTCGGGACAGGGGTCGCAATCAGCCCCAGCATTTT. The encoded protein is CATSDGRDRGRNQPQHF.

This sequence joins TRBV30 and TRBJ1-2; D perhaps matches TRBD1 (6 bases). Germline V gene sequence: CDR1 GTSNPN, CDR2 SVGIG (reference sequence). The CDR3 is made up of 13 amino acids. V was pared by 0 bases and J by 9 bases, with 14 bases between. In DNA, the CDR3 is TGTGCCTGGAGTGTGAAGGGGGAGAAGAGCTACACCTTC. Translating gives CAWSVKGEKSYTF.

This clone was counted a single time. The J gene is TRBJ1-2, the V gene TRBV28; possibly TRBD1 for D (5 bases). Germline CDR1 reads MDHEN; CDR2 reads SYDVKM. V was cut by 4 bases and J by 2 bases, with 14 bases left in between. The CDR3 has 15 amino acids. This CDR3 reads CASSWETGGNYGYTF. The CDR3 DNA reads TGTGCCAGCAGTTGGGAAACAGGTGGAAACTATGGCTACACCTTC.

A few counts support this clone. The chain carries TRBV6-5 and TRBJ2-7; 9 bases are a match to TRBD1. The CDR3 extends over 14 amino acids. V dropped 5 bases and J dropped 5; count of bases not matched to a gene: 7. Germline V lookup: CDR1 MNHEY, CDR2 SVGAGI. CDR3 region: CASSQQGATNEQYF. The DNA of the CDR3 is TGTGCCAGCAGTCAACAGGGGGCGACGAACGAGCAGTACTTC.

This clone was recorded a few times. The V and J genes are TRBV24-1 and TRBJ1-2, with D unresolved. Germline V gene data show CDR1 as KGHDR and CDR2 as SFDVKD. The CDR3 is 11 amino acids. V lost 4 bases to trimming and J lost 3 bases, with 2 bases between them. CDR3 DNA: TGTGCCACCAGTGACTACTATGGCTACACCTTC. It is translated as CATSDYYGYTF.

J is TRBJ2-1 and V is TRBV5-1; 9 nucleotides agree with TRBD1. The V gene end was trimmed by 0 bases and the J gene end by 7 bases; junction bases not matched to a gene: 8. Looked up from germline, CDR1 is SGHRS and CDR2 is YFSETQ. The CDR3 contains 16 residues. CDR3 protein: CASSLDGTGSRNEQFF. The CDR3, as DNA: TGCGCCAGCAGCTTGGACGGGACAGGGTCGCGAAATGAGCAGTTCTTC.

In its sample, this clone was seen a few times. This chain connects TRBV19 to TRBJ1-1; 7 positions match TRBD1. J lost 4 bases, V lost 5 bases, and 7 bases had no gene match. This CDR3 region has 14 residues. Germline V CDR1 and CDR2: LNHDA, SQIVND (reference sequence). In nucleotides, the CDR3 is TGTGCCAGTAGTTACGTGGCAGGGGGCACTGAAGCTTTCTTT. Its protein product is CASSYVAGGTEAFF.

The chain combines TRBV4-1 with TRBJ2-3; D is possibly TRBD1 (6 bases). CDR1 MGHRA and CDR2 YSYEKL come from the germline V gene. The germline V and J ends were trimmed by 3 bases and 4 bases, with 20 bases remaining between them. The CDR3 runs 17 residues. The CDR3 DNA reads TGCGCCAGCAGCCAGGAGCAAATGACAGGTTGGGCAGATACGCAGTATTTT. It codes for CASSQEQMTGWADTQYF.

The chain is built from TRBV3-1 (or the pseudogene TRBV3-2) and TRBJ2-7; TRBD2 matches 8 bases. The CDR3 runs to 15 residues. Per germline, CDR1 LGHDT and CDR2 YNNKEL (reference sequence). The V segment lost 3 bases and the J segment 2 bases; nucleotides outside the gene matches: 6. DNA of the CDR3: TGTGCCAGCAGCCAGCCTACTAGCGGTACCTACGAGCAGTACTTC. Its protein product is CASSQPTSGTYEQYF.

The chain combines TRBV11-2 with TRBJ2-1; maybe TRBD1 (6 bases). The CDR3 is made up of 17 amino acids. The ends were cut back, 3 bases at V and 4 bases at J, with 19 bases in the middle. The germline CDR1 and CDR2 sequences are SGHAT and FQNNGV. CDR3 sequence (DNA): TGTGCCAGCAGCTTCAAACCCAGGGGACCTACTTACAATGAGCAGTTCTTC. This encodes CASSFKPRGPTYNEQFF.

In its sample, this clone was seen a few times. The rearrangement joins TRBV29-1 to TRBJ2-7; weak D call: TRBD1 (6 bases). V dropped 4 bases and J dropped 0 bases, with 16 bases sitting between them. The CDR3 is 15 residues long. The germline V gene has CDR1 SQVTM and CDR2 ANQGSEA. In DNA form, the CDR3 reads TGCAGCGTTGTTCTGACACGCAGGGGCTCCTACGAGCAGTACTTC. Translation gives CSVVLTRRGSYEQYF.